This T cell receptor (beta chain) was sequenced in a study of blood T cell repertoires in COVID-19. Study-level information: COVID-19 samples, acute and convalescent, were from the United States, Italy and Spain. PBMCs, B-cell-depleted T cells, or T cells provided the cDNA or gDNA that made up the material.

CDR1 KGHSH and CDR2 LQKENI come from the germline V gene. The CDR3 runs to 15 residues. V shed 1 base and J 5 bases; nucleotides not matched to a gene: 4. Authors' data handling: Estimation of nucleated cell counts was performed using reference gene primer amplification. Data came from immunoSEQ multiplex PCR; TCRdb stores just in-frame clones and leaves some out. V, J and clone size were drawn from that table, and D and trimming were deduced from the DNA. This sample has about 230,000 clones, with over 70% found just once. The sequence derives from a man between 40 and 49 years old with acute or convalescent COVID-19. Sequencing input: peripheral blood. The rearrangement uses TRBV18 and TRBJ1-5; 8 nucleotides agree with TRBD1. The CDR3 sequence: CASSPRQGNDQPQHF. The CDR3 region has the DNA TGTGCCAGCTCACCACGACAGGGGAACGATCAGCCCCAGCATTTT.